The sample holds many counts of the clone carrying this TCR beta chain. Antigen unknown. V lost 5 bases, J lost 3 bases, and 11 bases lay in between. CDR3 size: 12 residues. Per germline, CDR1 DFQATT and CDR2 SNEGSKA (reference sequence). No progression to ophthalmopathy over 18 months defined stable hyperthyroidism. Enrollment excluded any patients with other autoimmune diseases, uncontrolled infections, pregnancy or lactation. From RNA, the CDR3 regions of TCR beta chains were amplified and sequenced. Following a first-round RT-PCR that used HTBI primers, a second-round multiplex PCR was carried out. TCRdb independently ran MiXCR on the multiplex PCR reads; one entry per CDR3 protein. This sample yields hundreds of thousands of distinct CDR3 sequences, of which 20% to 25% are seen a single time; more than 5.5% belongs to the top ten. The data originate from a study of Graves' ophthalmopathy and Graves' hyperthyroidism. Overall study findings and caveats: Researchers report that a 13-signature model separated ophthalmopathy from stable hyperthyroidism, posting 85% to 90% sensitivity and roughly 80% specificity.

The clonotype was recovered from a woman between 18 and 30 years old with stable Graves' hyperthyroidism. Some clones in this sample may be carry-over from other donors' samples. The chain uses TRBV20-1 and TRBJ2-7, with D possibly matching TRBD1 (6 bases). Sequenced: peripheral blood. The CDR3 is CSARDTSYEQYF. The DNA of the CDR3 is TGCAGTGCTCGGGACACAAGCTACGAGCAGTACTTC.